This T cell receptor beta chain was found in a study of T cells in Graves' hyperthyroidism and ophthalmopathy. Across the whole study: Peripheral blood sampling occurred at initial diagnosis, before any treatment.

TCR beta CDR3 sequences were amplified from RNA transcripts. The primer set for the first-round RT-PCR of the TCR CDR3 was HTBI. A single record per CDR3 protein comes from TCRdb applying MiXCR to the multiplex PCR reads. This sample has about 300,000 distinct CDR3 sequences, with less than 30% found just once. The V and J ends lost 5 bases and 1 base respectively, with 14 bases between them. In germline, CDR1 is SGHTA, CDR2 FQGNSA. The CDR3 sequence is 15 residues long. General study points: Clonotypes that were expanded in thyroid above 0.001 mostly appeared in blood too. Ophthalmopathy was told apart from stable hyperthyroidism by a 13 V-J model.

Progressors' blood was drawn at hyperthyroidism diagnosis, before ophthalmopathy symptoms. With respect to this clonotype: Its antigen is still unknown.

This chain connects TRBV7-2 to TRBJ1-1; D uncertain. This TCR came from a man aged 35-49 years with Graves' hyperthyroidism that later progressed to Graves' ophthalmopathy. Sequencing used blood. CDR3 in amino acids: CASSLQGLTNTEAFF. The CDR3, as DNA: TGTGCCAGCAGCCTACAAGGGCTGACGAACACTGAAGCTTTCTTT. Full variable domain (rest looked up from reference TRBV7-2 and TRBJ1-1): GAGVSQSPSNKVTEKGKDVELRCDPISGHTALYWYRQSLGQGLEFLIYFQGNSAPDKSGLPSDRFSAERTGGSVSTLTIQRTQQEDSAVYLCASSLQGLTNTEAFFGQGTRLTVV.